These T cell receptor beta chains were read from a single sample in a study of control samples from healthy donors and cancer patients. Using immunoSEQ multiplex PCR, the repertoire was profiled, and TCRdb retains in-frame clones only, with some absent. The table has 100,000 to 150,000 clones, roughly 92% seen once. What was sequenced was blood. Receptors were obtained from a man aged 18 to 29 in good health. CDR3s include the opening cysteine and the closing phenylalanine or tryptophan. The D gene is left open where the match is weak. Some rows mark clone size as missing; the rest say once, few, many or name a class of expanded clone.

CDR3 DNA	CDR3 protein	V gene	J gene	clone size	D gene
TGTGCCAGCAGCTTACCCCTAGGTAAGGGGTCTTACGAGCAGTACTTC	CASSLPLGKGSYEQYF	TRBV7-2	TRBJ2-7	.	.
TGTGCCAGTAGTGATGGACAGGGGGCTCATGGCTACACCTTC	CASSDGQGAHGYTF	TRBV19	TRBJ1-2	.	TRBD1
TGTGCCAGCAGTTGGACAGTTAATTCACCCCTCCACTTT	CASSWTVNSPLHF	TRBV27	TRBJ1-6	.	.
TGTGCCAGCTCACCCCCGGGCCCGAACTATGGCTACACCTTC	CASSPPGPNYGYTF	TRBV18	TRBJ1-2	.	.
TGTGCCACCCCACGGACAGGGGATCGTGAGACCCAGTACTTC	CATPRTGDRETQYF	TRBV24-1	TRBJ2-5	.	TRBD1
TGTGCCAGCAGCTTACCCCCTAGGACAGGTAGTGCGAACACCGGGGAGCTGTTTTTT	CASSLPPRTGSANTGELFF	TRBV7-9	TRBJ2-2	.	TRBD1
TGTGCCAGCAGTCTTTTGCTAGCGGACGAGCAGTACTTC	CASSLLLADEQYF	TRBV12-3/TRBV12-4	TRBJ2-7	.	TRBD2
TGTGCCAGCAACCTCGGGGGCTCTAATGAAAAACTGTTTTTT	CASNLGGSNEKLFF	TRBV2	TRBJ1-4	.	.
TGCAGTGCTAGTCCGACAGGGAGTAATTCACCCCTCCACTTT	CSASPTGSNSPLHF	TRBV20-1	TRBJ1-6	.	TRBD1
TGTGCCAGCAGCGTAGGATTCGAGTTGAACACTGAAGCTTTCTTT	CASSVGFELNTEAFF	TRBV9	TRBJ1-1	.	.
TGTGCCTGGACAGGGGGCGGAGGAGCAAATCAGCCCCAGCATTTT	CAWTGGGGANQPQHF	TRBV30	TRBJ1-5	.	TRBD1
TGTGCCAGCAGCTCATATGGGACACTCACCGGGGAGCTGTTTTTT	CASSSYGTLTGELFF	TRBV7-9	TRBJ2-2	.	.
TGTGCCAGTAGGCTGAGGACAGGGGAACCCTACGAGCAGTACTTC	CASRLRTGEPYEQYF	TRBV19	TRBJ2-7	.	TRBD1
TGTGCCAGCAGCAGGGGCGCGAAGGAGCAGTACTTC	CASSRGAKEQYF	TRBV2	TRBJ2-7	.	.
TGTGCCAGCAGCCTCAGCGCCGGACGGGGGGACGAGCAGTACTTC	CASSLSAGRGDEQYF	TRBV13	TRBJ2-7	.	TRBD2
TGCAGCGTTGGGGCTCGGACTAGTGGCTACACCTTC	CSVGARTSGYTF	TRBV29-1	TRBJ1-2	.	.
TGCGCCAGCAGCTTCCCGACAGGGGGGCACCAAGAGACCCAGTACTTC	CASSFPTGGHQETQYF	TRBV5-1	TRBJ2-5	few	TRBD1
TGCGCCAGCAGCTTGGCTGGGGGGCGCGAGCAGTACTTC	CASSLAGGREQYF	TRBV5-1	TRBJ2-7	.	.
TGTGCCAGCAGCCGACAGGGGGGGACTGAAGCTTTCTTT	CASSRQGGTEAFF	TRBV7-3	TRBJ1-1	.	TRBD1
TGTGCCAGCACCAATAGCGCAGCGCGGTTGACAAAACAGGGTAGTCACACTGAAGCTTTCTTT	CASTNSAARLTKQGSHTEAFF	TRBV21-1	TRBJ1-1	.	.
TGTGCCAGCAGCTTAGGACAGGGGGCTGACTATGGCTACACCTTC	CASSLGQGADYGYTF	TRBV9	TRBJ1-2	.	TRBD1
TGCGCCAGCAGGCTTCTTGGGAACAGGCAAGATGAAGCTTTCTTT	CASRLLGNRQDEAFF	TRBV5-1	TRBJ1-1	.	.
TGTGCCAGTATCCCTTTGGGACCGACATTGAACACTGAAGCTTTCTTT	CASIPLGPTLNTEAFF	TRBV19	TRBJ1-1	once	.
TGTGTCAGCAGCAAAGGGCCCCCGTTGGGCAGCTCCTACGAGCAGTACTTC	CVSSKGPPLGSSYEQYF	TRBV21-1	TRBJ2-7	.	.
TGTGCCAGCAGCCATAGCGGGGACTTAACAGATACGCAGTATTTT	CASSHSGDLTDTQYF	TRBV11-2	TRBJ2-3	.	TRBD2
TGTGCCAGCAGACCGTCTCTAGCGGGGACCACAGATACGCAGTATTTT	CASRPSLAGTTDTQYF	TRBV4-2	TRBJ2-3	.	TRBD2
TGTGCCAGCAGCCCCCGCGGGGGTGCATCCTACAATGAGCAGTTCTTC	CASSPRGGASYNEQFF	TRBV5-4	TRBJ2-1	.	TRBD2
TGTGCCAGCAATAAAGGGGGCGAGGGAAACACCATATATTTT	CASNKGGEGNTIYF	TRBV19	TRBJ1-3	.	TRBD1
TGTGCCAGCAGTCCAACAGGGTTCTACGAGCAGTACTTC	CASSPTGFYEQYF	TRBV12-3/TRBV12-4	TRBJ2-7	.	.
TGCGCCAGCAGCTTGGCCAACAGCAACACTGAAGCTTTCTTT	CASSLANSNTEAFF	TRBV5-1	TRBJ1-1	.	.
TGCGCCAGCAGCACACGGGTGGGAACCGTCACCGGGGAGCTGTTTTTT	CASSTRVGTVTGELFF	TRBV5-1	TRBJ2-2	few	.
TGCGCCAGCAGCCAAGGAGACAGGAACACTGAAGCTTTCTTT	CASSQGDRNTEAFF	TRBV4-1	TRBJ1-1	.	.
TGTGCCAGCAGCCTTGATCCTAGCGGGGGGGCCAATGAGCAGTTCTTC	CASSLDPSGGANEQFF	TRBV5-4	TRBJ2-1	.	TRBD2
TGTGCCAGCAGCCAAAACCGGGACGGAGATACGCAGTATTTT	CASSQNRDGDTQYF	TRBV3-1/TRBV3-2	TRBJ2-3	.	.
TGTGCCAGCTCCCCCCGGTTAACCTCAAACACTGAAGCTTTCTTT	CASSPRLTSNTEAFF	TRBV18	TRBJ1-1	few	.
TGTGCCATCAGAGGGGGACTAGCGGGGGGCTCCTCCTACAATGAGCAGTTCTTC	CAIRGGLAGGSSYNEQFF	TRBV10-3	TRBJ2-1	.	TRBD2
TGTGCCAGCAGCTTAAGGGGCCCAACAGATACGCAGTATTTT	CASSLRGPTDTQYF	TRBV7-2	TRBJ2-3	.	.
TGTGCCAGCAGTCCGGGACTGAGGAATGAGCAGTTCTTC	CASSPGLRNEQFF	TRBV12-3/TRBV12-4	TRBJ2-1	.	.
TGTGCCAGCAGCCCCCGGGGGGACTATGGCTACACCTTC	CASSPRGDYGYTF	TRBV5-4	TRBJ1-2	.	.
TGTGCCAGCAGCCAAGGACTGGCCAGCTACGAGCAGTACTTC	CASSQGLASYEQYF	TRBV4-2	TRBJ2-7	.	.
TGTGCCAGCTCACCCCCCGTTGAAGGCTCACCCCTCCACTTT	CASSPPVEGSPLHF	TRBV18	TRBJ1-6	.	.
TGTGCCAGCAGCTTAAGGCCACTAGCGGAAGACACAGATACGCAGTATTTT	CASSLRPLAEDTDTQYF	TRBV7-9	TRBJ2-3	.	TRBD2
TGTGCCATCAGTGAGTCTACAGGGGCTAGGACTGAAGCTTTCTTT	CAISESTGARTEAFF	TRBV10-3	TRBJ1-1	.	TRBD1
TGCGCCAGCAGCATCACGGACAGGTTAAGAGAGACCCAGTACTTC	CASSITDRLRETQYF	TRBV5-1	TRBJ2-5	.	TRBD1
TGTGCCAGCAGTTTTGAGGAGTCCAATCAGCCCCAGCATTTT	CASSFEESNQPQHF	TRBV28	TRBJ1-5	.	.
TGTGCCAGTAGTACAGGGGCTAGGCAAGAAAAACTGTTTTTT	CASSTGARQEKLFF	TRBV19	TRBJ1-4	.	.
TGTGCCAGCTCTGAGCAAGAGACCCAGTACTTC	CASSEQETQYF	TRBV18	TRBJ2-5	.	.
TGTGCCAGCAGCCAACTACAGGGGAGGGTAGTACCCCTCCACTTT	CASSQLQGRVVPLHF	TRBV3-1/TRBV3-2	TRBJ1-6	.	TRBD1